This T cell receptor beta chain was sequenced for a study of cytomegalovirus exposure and HLA in healthy donors. A multiplex PCR was run with 60 Vbeta primers and 13 Jbeta primers. Repertoires were generated with immunoSEQ multiplex PCR, while TCRdb's copy carries only in-frame clones and drops some. Seen here are more than 90,000 clones, about four fifths observed once, and the top ten hold about 8%. From germline, CDR1 is DFQATT and CDR2 SNEGSKA (reference sequence). The CDR3 contains 11 residues. V lost 1 base to trimming and J lost 5 bases, with 3 bases between them. A note on this clone: Its specificity is unknown.

General observations from the study: Several of the most significant clusters were apparently associated with common viral pathogens in a later analysis. The study flagged 150 to 200 TCR beta chains as cytomegalovirus-associated. As confirmed in vitro, a few CMV-associated chains were specific for CMV antigens. Association of a missense DCLRE1C variant with TCR beta V- and J-gene trimming was reported in a later analysis.

This chain uses TRBV20-1 with TRBJ2-1; unclear D gene. The source is a human donor in good health. Sequenced input: PBMCs. Written as DNA, the CDR3 is TGCAGTGCTAGAGCCGACAATGAGCAGTTCTTC. Translated: CSARADNEQFF.